This TCR beta chain derives from a study of cytomegalovirus exposure and HLA in healthy donors. Profiling relied on immunoSEQ multiplex PCR, and the TCRdb table lists in-frame clones only, not all of them. The table has about 100,000 clones, more than 90% seen once. The CDR3 is made up of 16 amino acids. In germline, CDR1 is MDHEN, CDR2 SYDVKM. V lost 5 bases to trimming and J lost 7 bases; unmatched junction nucleotides: 11. The receptor comes from a young woman in good health and CMV-seronegative. Source material: PBMCs. The chain links TRBV28 to TRBJ2-7, with 13 nucleotides matching TRBD2. CDR3 coding DNA: TGTGCCAGCAGTCGGACTAGCGGGGGCCTTTTGAGTGAGCAGTACTTC. Its translation is CASSRTSGGLLSEQYF. Supplemented by reference TRBV28 and TRBJ2-7, the full variable domain reads DVKVTQSSRYLVKRTGEKVFLECVQDMDHENMFWYRQDPGLGLRLIYFSYDVKMKEKGDIPEGYSVSREKKERFSLILESASTNQTSMYLCASSRTSGGLLSEQYFGPGTRLTVT.